The clone carrying this T cell receptor (beta chain) was seen only a few times. TCRdb recomputed calls from the PCR reads with MiXCR, one row per CDR3 protein. The table lists some 650,000 distinct CDR3 sequences, just under 20% of them singletons. Germline V gene lookup returns CDR1 LNHDA and CDR2 SQIVND (reference sequence). V was clipped by 5 bases and J by 5 bases; unmatched bases: 4. CDR3 length: 13 amino acids. The data stem from a study of molecular identifiers for immune sequencing clone quantification. The chain uses TRBV19 and TRBJ2-5; 8 bases map to TRBD1. Source material: naive CD8+ T cells from blood, with Jurkat cell RNA spiked in. Subset described: FACS-sorted CD8+CD4-CCR7+CD45RA+ naive T cells. This TCR was recovered from a human donor in good health. Some libraries in this study had Jurkat cell RNA spiked in. The CDR3 protein is CASSAGGIETQYF. Written as DNA, the CDR3 is TGTGCCAGTAGTGCAGGGGGCATTGAGACCCAGTACTTC.